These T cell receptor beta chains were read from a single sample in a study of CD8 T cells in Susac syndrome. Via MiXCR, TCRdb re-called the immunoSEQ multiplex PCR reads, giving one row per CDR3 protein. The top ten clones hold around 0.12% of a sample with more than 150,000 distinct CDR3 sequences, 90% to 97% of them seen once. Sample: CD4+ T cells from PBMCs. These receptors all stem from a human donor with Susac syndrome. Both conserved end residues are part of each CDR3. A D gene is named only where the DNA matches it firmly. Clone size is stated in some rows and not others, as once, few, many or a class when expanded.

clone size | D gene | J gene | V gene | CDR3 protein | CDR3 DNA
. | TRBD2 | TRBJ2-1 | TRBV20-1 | CSASLLAGGPGEQFF | TGCAGTGCTAGTCTGCTAGCGGGAGGGCCGGGTGAGCAGTTCTTC
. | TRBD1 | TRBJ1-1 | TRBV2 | CASVRQGEYTEAFF | TGTGCCAGCGTAAGACAGGGGGAGTACACTGAAGCTTTCTTT
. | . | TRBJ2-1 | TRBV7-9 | CASSYRGAVEQFF | TGTGCCAGCAGCTATCGAGGGGCGGTTGAGCAGTTCTTC
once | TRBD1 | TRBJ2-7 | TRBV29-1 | CSVQQGGPIYEQYF | TGCAGCGTTCAACAGGGGGGCCCCATTTACGAGCAGTACTTC
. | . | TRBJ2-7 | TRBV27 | CASGRAGSYEQYF | TGTGCCAGCGGCCGGGCAGGGTCCTACGAGCAGTACTTC
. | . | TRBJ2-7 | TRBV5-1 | CASSPSRSATYEQYF | TGCGCCAGCAGCCCATCCCGGAGTGCCACCTACGAGCAGTACTTC
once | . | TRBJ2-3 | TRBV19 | CASARGHRDTQYF | TGTGCCAGTGCTAGGGGACACAGAGATACGCAGTATTTT
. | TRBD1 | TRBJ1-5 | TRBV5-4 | CASSLRTGGLDDQPQHF | TGTGCCAGCAGCTTGCGCACAGGGGGCCTGGACGATCAGCCCCAGCATTTT
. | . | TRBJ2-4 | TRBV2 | CASSEALRGQTAKNIQYF | TGTGCCAGCAGTGAAGCGCTTAGAGGACAGACAGCCAAAAACATTCAGTACTTC
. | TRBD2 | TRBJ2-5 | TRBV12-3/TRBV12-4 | CASSSRLAGQETQYF | TGTGCCAGCAGTTCTAGGTTAGCGGGACAAGAGACCCAGTACTTC
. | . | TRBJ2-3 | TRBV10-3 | CAIRVTGTDTQYF | TGTGCCATCAGAGTAACAGGGACAGATACGCAGTATTTT
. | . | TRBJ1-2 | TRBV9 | CASSTTVGDNGYTF | TGTGCCAGCAGCACGACGGTTGGTGATAATGGCTACACCTTC
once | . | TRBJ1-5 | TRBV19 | CASKQGVDQPQHF | TGTGCCAGTAAACAGGGCGTCGATCAGCCCCAGCATTTT
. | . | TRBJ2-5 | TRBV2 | CASSRGTETQYF | TGTGCCAGCAGTAGGGGTACGGAGACCCAGTACTTC
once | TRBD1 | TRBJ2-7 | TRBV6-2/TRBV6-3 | CASRTGAATGQYF | TGTGCCAGCCGAACAGGGGCCGCTACGGGGCAGTACTTC
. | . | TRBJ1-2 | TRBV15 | CATSRDRRAPAGYTF | TGTGCCACCAGCAGAGATCGAAGGGCCCCAGCGGGCTACACCTTC
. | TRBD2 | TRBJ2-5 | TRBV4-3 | CASSHLAGTQETQYF | TGCGCCAGCAGCCATTTAGCGGGGACACAAGAGACCCAGTACTTC
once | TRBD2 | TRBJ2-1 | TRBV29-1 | CSVARGGAGYNEQFF | TGCAGCGTTGCTCGCGGGGGGGCTGGTTACAATGAGCAGTTCTTC
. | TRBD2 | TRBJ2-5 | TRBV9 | CASSSLAGVPPETQYF | TGTGCCAGCAGCTCCCTGGCGGGGGTGCCCCCAGAGACCCAGTACTTC
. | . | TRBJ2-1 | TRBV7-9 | CASFRLKSYNEQFF | TGTGCCAGCTTTAGACTAAAATCCTACAATGAGCAGTTCTTC
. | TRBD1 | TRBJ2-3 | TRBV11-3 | CASSLGQTTDTQYF | TGTGCCAGCAGCTTGGGACAGACCACAGATACGCAGTATTTT
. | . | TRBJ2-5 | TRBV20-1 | CSARGSLQETQYF | TGCAGTGCTAGAGGCAGCCTCCAAGAGACCCAGTACTTC
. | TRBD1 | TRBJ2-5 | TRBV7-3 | CASSLTLTGGNKTQYF | TGTGCCAGCAGCTTAACGTTGACAGGGGGCAATAAGACCCAGTACTTC
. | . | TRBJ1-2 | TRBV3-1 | CASSLKEGYGYTF | TGTGCCAGCAGCCTTAAAGAGGGCTATGGCTACACCTTC
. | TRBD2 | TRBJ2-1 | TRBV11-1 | CASSFTRTSAGNEQFF | TGTGCCAGCAGCTTCACCCGGACTAGCGCTGGAAATGAGCAGTTCTTC
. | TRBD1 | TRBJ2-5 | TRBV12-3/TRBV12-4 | CATRRGRVETQYF | TGTGCCACCCGAAGGGGGCGGGTAGAGACCCAGTACTTC
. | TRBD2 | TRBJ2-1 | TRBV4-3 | CASSQLAGTYNEQFF | TGCGCCAGCAGCCAACTAGCGGGGACCTACAATGAGCAGTTCTTC
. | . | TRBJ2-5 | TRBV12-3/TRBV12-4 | CATDRYSEGETQYF | TGTGCCACCGATAGATATAGTGAGGGTGAGACCCAGTACTTC
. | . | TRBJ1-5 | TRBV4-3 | CASSQDRGAGVVQPQHF | TGCGCCAGCAGCCAAGATCGAGGAGCAGGGGTGGTTCAGCCCCAGCATTTT
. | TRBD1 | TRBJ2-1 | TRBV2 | CASSPDRGANEQFF | TGTGCCAGCAGTCCGGACAGGGGGGCTAATGAGCAGTTCTTC
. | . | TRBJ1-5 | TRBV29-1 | CSVRSGSQPQHF | TGCAGCGTCAGGTCCGGTAGCCAGCCCCAGCATTTT
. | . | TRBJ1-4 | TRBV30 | CAWRGNLNEKLFF | TGTGCCTGGAGAGGCAACCTTAATGAAAAACTGTTTTTT
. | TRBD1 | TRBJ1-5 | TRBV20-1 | CSAAPWTGMNQPQHF | TGCAGTGCTGCCCCATGGACAGGGATGAATCAGCCCCAGCATTTT
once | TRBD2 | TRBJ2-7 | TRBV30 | CAWSGIGAGGYYEQYF | TGTGCCTGGAGTGGGATTGGAGCGGGAGGCTACTACGAGCAGTACTTC
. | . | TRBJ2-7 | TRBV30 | CAWSTNYEQYF | TGTGCCTGGAGCACCAACTACGAGCAGTACTTC
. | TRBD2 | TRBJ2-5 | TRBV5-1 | CASSWASGAGETQYF | TGCGCCAGCAGCTGGGCTAGCGGGGCGGGGGAGACCCAGTACTTC
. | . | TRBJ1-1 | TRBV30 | CACWGSEAFF | TGTGCCTGCTGGGGGTCTGAAGCTTTCTTT
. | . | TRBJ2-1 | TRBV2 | CASSGTQSSYNEQFF | TGTGCCAGCAGTGGGACGCAGAGCTCCTACAATGAGCAGTTCTTC
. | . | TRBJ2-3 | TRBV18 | CASSRGEPTADTQYF | TGTGCCAGCTCACGAGGAGAACCCACCGCAGATACGCAGTATTTT
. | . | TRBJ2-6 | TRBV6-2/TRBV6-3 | CASMRTGANVLTF | TGTGCCAGTATGCGAACTGGGGCCAACGTCCTGACTTTC
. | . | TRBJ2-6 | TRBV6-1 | CASSRGGVSGANVLTF | TGTGCCAGCAGTAGAGGAGGGGTCTCTGGGGCCAACGTCCTGACTTTC
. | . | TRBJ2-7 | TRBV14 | CASSQVGKGPRSYEQYF | TGTGCCAGCAGCCAAGTGGGCAAAGGGCCCCGGTCCTACGAGCAGTACTTC
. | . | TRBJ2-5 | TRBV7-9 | CASSYDPVGTQYF | TGTGCCAGCAGCTATGACCCCGTCGGGACCCAGTACTTC
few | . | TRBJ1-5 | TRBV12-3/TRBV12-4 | CASSLSGQPQHF | TGTGCCAGCAGTTTGTCGGGTCAGCCCCAGCATTTT
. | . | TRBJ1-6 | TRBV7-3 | CAKHGEASPLHF | TGTGCCAAGCATGGGGAAGCTTCACCCCTCCACTTT
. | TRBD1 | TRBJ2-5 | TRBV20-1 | CSASRLQGARETQYF | TGCAGTGCTAGTAGGTTACAGGGGGCGCGGGAGACCCAGTACTTC
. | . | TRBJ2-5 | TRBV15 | CATSRDVGGETQYF | TGTGCCACCAGCAGAGATGTAGGAGGGGAGACCCAGTACTTC
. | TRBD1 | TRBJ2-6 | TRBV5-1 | CASSYPSRDSPSGANVLTF | TGCGCCAGCAGCTATCCGTCCCGGGACAGCCCCTCTGGGGCCAACGTCCTGACTTTC
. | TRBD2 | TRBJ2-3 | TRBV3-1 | CASSQEYRTSGSTDTQYF | TGTGCCAGCAGCCAAGAGTATAGGACTAGCGGGAGCACAGATACGCAGTATTTT
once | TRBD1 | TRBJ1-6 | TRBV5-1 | CASSLGQGPYSPLHF | TGCGCCAGCAGCCTTGGACAGGGGCCCTATTCACCCCTCCACTTT
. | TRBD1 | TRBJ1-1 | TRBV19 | CASSDTGGTEAFF | TGTGCCAGTAGCGACACAGGGGGCACTGAAGCTTTCTTT
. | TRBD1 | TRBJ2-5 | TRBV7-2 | CASSLDRGMETQYF | TGTGCCAGCAGCTTAGACAGGGGGATGGAGACCCAGTACTTC
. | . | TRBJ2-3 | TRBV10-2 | CASSEAGGYTDTQYF | TGCGCCAGCAGTGAGGCTGGCGGTTACACAGATACGCAGTATTTT
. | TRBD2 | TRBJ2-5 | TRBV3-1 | CASSHPRTSGTYQETQYF | TGTGCCAGCAGCCACCCGCGGACTAGCGGGACCTACCAAGAGACCCAGTACTTC